This is a list of T cell receptor beta chains from one sample in a study of identifying expanded T cells in peripheral blood. The protocol was immunoSEQ multiplex PCR, while the TCRdb copy is restricted to in-frame clones and leaves out a portion. The table lists 80,000 to 95,000 clones, roughly 88% of them singletons. Material: blood. Receptors originate from a person between 18 and 75 years old in good health. Each CDR3 is given with its conserved first and last residue. A D gene is named only where the DNA matches it firmly. Some rows have no size entry. The others give once, few or many, or a class for an expanded clone.

TGTGCCATCAGTCACCGGGACAGAAGCTCCTACGAGCAGTACTTC	CAISHRDRSSYEQYF	TRBD1	TRBV10-3	TRBJ2-7	-
TGTGCCAGCAGGGGACAGGACTCCTACGAGCAGTACTTC	CASRGQDSYEQYF	TRBD1	TRBV7-9	TRBJ2-7	-
TGTGCCAGCAGGTGGCCAGAGGTCAATCAGCCCCAGCATTTT	CASRWPEVNQPQHF	-	TRBV6-1	TRBJ1-5	-
TGTGCCAGCAGCTTATCAGGAGCCGGGGAGCTGTTTTTT	CASSLSGAGELFF	-	TRBV11-3	TRBJ2-2	-
TGTGCCAGCAGCTTCGAGCAAGGAAACACCATATATTTT	CASSFEQGNTIYF	-	TRBV7-2	TRBJ1-3	-
TGTGCCAGCAGCCCCCCAACCCGCGGGACAGGGAACGTCGGGGAGCTGTTTTTT	CASSPPTRGTGNVGELFF	TRBD1	TRBV7-2	TRBJ2-2	-
TGTGCCAGCAGCTTGGACCAGGGGAGGAAAGCTTTCTTT	CASSLDQGRKAFF	-	TRBV5-4	TRBJ1-1	-
TGTGCCAGCTCACCGTACGCCCCTGCGGGAGAAGGTCTGGATACGCAGTATTTT	CASSPYAPAGEGLDTQYF	TRBD2	TRBV18	TRBJ2-3	-
TGTGCCAGCAGTGACTCGGACACCGGGGAGCTGTTTTTT	CASSDSDTGELFF	-	TRBV6-4	TRBJ2-2	few
TGTGCCAGCAGTTACTTTACAGCGCCCTACGAGCAGTACTTC	CASSYFTAPYEQYF	-	TRBV6-6	TRBJ2-7	-
TGTGCCACCGCCCGGGGGGCGCAGGAACGGACTGAGCAGTTCTTC	CATARGAQERTEQFF	-	TRBV19	TRBJ2-1	-
TGCAGCGTTTGGACAGGAAGCGGCTACACCTTC	CSVWTGSGYTF	TRBD1	TRBV29-1	TRBJ1-2	-
TGTGCCAGCACCTGGTCCGGGACAGGGGTAGAGACCCAGTACTTC	CASTWSGTGVETQYF	TRBD1	TRBV19	TRBJ2-5	-
TGTGCCACCAGCAGTCCAGTTTCAGGATACAATGAGCAGTTCTTC	CATSSPVSGYNEQFF	-	TRBV15	TRBJ2-1	-
TGTGCCTGGTCCGGGACAGGGACGCCCCTCCACTTT	CAWSGTGTPLHF	TRBD1	TRBV30	TRBJ1-6	-
TGTGCCAGCAGCTTAGATCGAATAGGCTACCAACAAGGCACGCAGTATTTT	CASSLDRIGYQQGTQYF	-	TRBV11-1	TRBJ2-3	-
TGTGCCAGCAGTCAGACTAGCGGGGCCTCCTACAATGAGCAGTTCTTC	CASSQTSGASYNEQFF	TRBD2	TRBV27	TRBJ2-1	-
TGTGCCAGCAGCAGCGGGACAGGTGGGGGCGAGCAGTACTTC	CASSSGTGGGEQYF	-	TRBV5-5	TRBJ2-7	-
TGTGCCAGTAGTGGGCCGAACACCGGGGAGCTGTTTTTT	CASSGPNTGELFF	-	TRBV19	TRBJ2-2	-
TGTGCCAGCAGCTTGGTGGTGGGGACAAAACCCTACGAGCAGTACTTC	CASSLVVGTKPYEQYF	-	TRBV5-6	TRBJ2-7	-
TGTGCCAGTAGTATTGGGACAGGCCAGGAGCAGTACTTC	CASSIGTGQEQYF	TRBD1	TRBV19	TRBJ2-7	-
TGTGCCAGCAGCACCCCCCCGGGACTAGCGAACACCGGGGAGCTGTTTTTT	CASSTPPGLANTGELFF	TRBD2	TRBV9	TRBJ2-2	-
TGTGCCAGCAAGTTGGGGGCCGGGACAGGGGGCCCCGGGGAGCTGTTTTTT	CASKLGAGTGGPGELFF	TRBD1	TRBV27	TRBJ2-2	-
TGTGCCAGCAGTTTAGGGACAGTATTCAATCAGCCCCAGCATTTT	CASSLGTVFNQPQHF	TRBD1	TRBV28	TRBJ1-5	-
TGTGCCATCAGTGACATGCGGGACAAAGAGACCCAGTACTTC	CAISDMRDKETQYF	-	TRBV10-3	TRBJ2-5	-
TGTGCCAGTAGGGACAGACTCTACTCTGGAAACACCATATATTTT	CASRDRLYSGNTIYF	-	TRBV19	TRBJ1-3	few
TGTGCCAGCAGTGAAAAAGCGGGGGGGCCGGAGACCCAGTACTTC	CASSEKAGGPETQYF	TRBD2	TRBV6-1	TRBJ2-5	-
TGTGCCAGCAGTGTCAGGACAGGGGTCCATAGCAATGAGCAGTTCTTC	CASSVRTGVHSNEQFF	TRBD1	TRBV6-4	TRBJ2-1	-
TGTGCCAGCAGCCAAGGACAGGAAGGCACCCAGTACTTC	CASSQGQEGTQYF	TRBD1	TRBV7-3	TRBJ2-5	-
TGTGCCAGCAGCACGGACAGGGAGCACGAGCAGTACTTC	CASSTDREHEQYF	TRBD1	TRBV11-2	TRBJ2-7	-
TGTGCCAGCAGCGAATGGGGGGGCACTGAAGCTTTCTTT	CASSEWGGTEAFF	-	TRBV7-9	TRBJ1-1	once
TGTGCCATCCGAGCGGAGGGTGTCGGGGAGCTGTTTTTT	CAIRAEGVGELFF	-	TRBV10-3	TRBJ2-2	-
TGCGCCAGCAGCTTAACAGGCGAGACCTACGAGCAGTACTTC	CASSLTGETYEQYF	-	TRBV5-1	TRBJ2-7	-
TGTGCCAGCACCCCGGGGGGGGGCGCGGGTTTTAGGAATGAGCAGTTCTTC	CASTPGGGAGFRNEQFF	TRBD2	TRBV28	TRBJ2-1	-
TGTGCCAGTAGACCGGTTCAGTTCGCTGAGCAGTTCTTC	CASRPVQFAEQFF	-	TRBV19	TRBJ2-1	once
TGTGCCAGCAGCTCGCTGACAGGGGGCGCAGATACGCAGTATTTT	CASSSLTGGADTQYF	TRBD1	TRBV2	TRBJ2-3	once
TGCGCCAGCAGCTTGGCCGGTAAGGGGGCCCACTCTGGGGCCAACGTCCTGACTTTC	CASSLAGKGAHSGANVLTF	TRBD1	TRBV5-1	TRBJ2-6	-
TGTGCCAGCAGTCCCCCAAACAGCTATGGCTACACCTTC	CASSPPNSYGYTF	-	TRBV28	TRBJ1-2	-
TGTGCCAGCAGACTCGGGACCGGCTCTGGAAACACCATATATTTT	CASRLGTGSGNTIYF	-	TRBV6-5	TRBJ1-3	-
TGTGCCAGCAGTGTGGGCGCGTGGGGTGAAAAACTGTTTTTT	CASSVGAWGEKLFF	-	TRBV2	TRBJ1-4	once
TGTGCCAGCAGCGTAGCTACGGGGGAAGAGACCCAGTACTTC	CASSVATGEETQYF	-	TRBV9	TRBJ2-5	-
TGTGCCAGCAGCTTAGATCTTAGCCTAGCCAAAAACATTCAGTACTTC	CASSLDLSLAKNIQYF	-	TRBV11-2	TRBJ2-4	-
TGTGCCAGCAGTGACGATAGCAGCGGGGAAGCCACCGGGGAGCTGTTTTTT	CASSDDSSGEATGELFF	TRBD2	TRBV6-4	TRBJ2-2	-
TGTGCCAGCAGTCCTCGGATAAAAGGAAACACCATATATTTT	CASSPRIKGNTIYF	-	TRBV28	TRBJ1-3	-
TGTGCCAGCAGCTTAGGAGACAGACCACAAGAGACCCAGTACTTC	CASSLGDRPQETQYF	-	TRBV11-2	TRBJ2-5	-
TGTGCCAGCTCACCACGATCAAATAATTACGAGCAGTACTTC	CASSPRSNNYEQYF	-	TRBV18	TRBJ2-7	-
TGTGCCAGCAGCTTAGGCCCTGGACCGGGTAATTCACCCCTCCACTTT	CASSLGPGPGNSPLHF	-	TRBV13	TRBJ1-6	-
TGTGCCAGCAGAACCGGGATCGCGGCTGAAGAGCAGTACTTC	CASRTGIAAEEQYF	-	TRBV6-6	TRBJ2-7	-
TGCGCCAGCAGTCAATGTGTTACAACCGGGACAGGGAGACACGAGCAGTACTTC	CASSQCVTTGTGRHEQYF	TRBD1	TRBV23-1	TRBJ2-7	-
TGCGCCAGCAGCCAGAGACAGGGTGATACGCAGTATTTT	CASSQRQGDTQYF	TRBD1	TRBV4-1	TRBJ2-3	once
TGCGCCAGCAGCTTGAGGGCCCAGCGGGAGGGCAATGAGCAGTTCTTC	CASSLRAQREGNEQFF	TRBD2	TRBV5-1	TRBJ2-1	once
TGTGCCAGTAGTATGACGGGGGGGCCCACCGGGGAGCTGTTTTTT	CASSMTGGPTGELFF	TRBD2	TRBV19	TRBJ2-2	-